Each of the 32 T cell receptor beta chains below was sequenced from the same sample in a study of siplizumab effects on memory and regulatory T cells. The method was immunoSEQ multiplex PCR; TCRdb's version includes in-frame clones alone and lacks a portion of them. The sample has tens of thousands of clones; over 90% are singletons. Sequencing was performed on CD8+ T cells sorted from blood. These TCRs come from a human donor in good health.

The chain uses TRBV7-9 and TRBJ2-3; possibly TRBD1 or TRBD2 for D (5 bases each). The CDR3 sequence is 14 residues long. CDR1 SEHNR and CDR2 FQNEAQ come from the germline V gene (reference sequence). V was clipped by 4 bases and J by 3 bases, with 11 bases between them. CDR3 region: CASSSWDGTDTQYF. The CDR3 nucleotides read TGTGCCAGCAGCTCCTGGGACGGGACAGATACGCAGTATTTT.

The genes are TRBV29-1 and TRBJ1-3; no definite D call. CDR1 and CDR2 from the germline V gene are SQVTM and ANQGSEA. The CDR3 runs 16 residues. Trimming shortened V by 1 base and J by 0 bases, and 13 bases separated the two germline ends. The CDR3 spells CSVEGPVGVSGNTIYF. The CDR3 DNA is TGCAGCGTTGAAGGTCCAGTCGGTGTCTCTGGAAACACCATATATTTT.

This chain connects TRBV28 to TRBJ2-2, with a tentative D call TRBD1 (6 bases). The CDR3 contains 16 residues. Trimming took 3 bases from V and 3 from J, leaving 14 bases between them. The germline gives CDR1 MDHEN, CDR2 SYDVKM. The CDR3 here is CASSFILPGDTGELFF. In nucleotides, the CDR3 is TGTGCCAGCAGTTTTATTCTTCCAGGGGACACCGGGGAGCTGTTTTTT.

The rearrangement joins TRBV19 to TRBJ1-1, with 9 positions matching TRBD1. Losses at the gene ends were 11 bases for V and 0 bases for J; bases not matched to a gene: 4. Germline CDR1 is LNHDA and CDR2 is SQIVND (reference sequence). The CDR3 totals 13 residues. The CDR3 reads CAAGTGLNTEAFF. Written as DNA, the CDR3 is TGTGCCGCGGGGACAGGGCTGAACACTGAAGCTTTCTTT.

The rearrangement links TRBV4-2 to TRBJ2-1; D possibly corresponds to TRBD1 (6 bases). Germline V CDR1 and CDR2: LGHNA, YNFKEQ. Trimming cost V 4 bases and J 6 bases, with 16 bases left between them. The CDR3 is made up of 15 amino acids. Here the CDR3 DNA reads TGTGCCAGCAGCCCGGCACAGGGAGAACCCAATGAGCAGTTCTTC. Residues: CASSPAQGEPNEQFF.

The V gene is TRBV5-1, the J gene TRBJ2-5; the match to TRBD1 covers 10 bases. This CDR3 contains 15 residues. Germline V lookup: CDR1 SGHRS, CDR2 YFSETQ. After removal of 4 bases from V and 3 bases from J, the junction contained 6 bases not matched to a gene. CDR3 protein: CASSHPGQGEETQYF. DNA of the CDR3: TGCGCCAGCAGCCATCCCGGACAGGGGGAAGAGACCCAGTACTTC. Combining the CDR3 with reference TRBV5-1 and TRBJ2-5 gives the whole variable domain KAGVTQTPRYLIKTRGQQVTLSCSPISGHRSVSWYQQTPGQGLQFLFEYFSETQRNKGNFPGRFSGRQFSNSRSEMNVSTLELGDSALYLCASSHPGQGEETQYFGPGTRLLVL.

The chain links TRBV6-5 to TRBJ1-1; D uncertain. Germline CDR1 and CDR2: MNHEY and SVGAGI. V dropped 6 bases and J dropped 4 bases, with 9 bases sitting between them. The CDR3 runs 12 residues. In nucleotides, the CDR3 is TGTGCCAGCAGCCCTCTGGGCACTGAAGCTTTCTTT. It translates to CASSPLGTEAFF.

The gene calls are TRBV2 and TRBJ1-6; 7 nucleotides agree with TRBD1. There are 14 residues in the CDR3. V gave up 4 bases and J gave up 5 bases; unmatched junction bases: 2. Looked up from germline, CDR1 is SNHLY and CDR2 is FYNNEI. CDR3 in amino acids: CASSGDSNNSPLHF. The CDR3 region has the DNA TGTGCCAGCAGTGGGGACAGCAATAATTCACCCCTCCACTTT.

Regarding this clone: Within the sample, other DNA sequences also encode this same CDR3. The chain has TRBV19 and TRBJ2-1; TRBD2 aligns across 11 bases. Looked up from germline, CDR1 is LNHDA and CDR2 is SQIVND (reference sequence). The trim removed 5 bases at V and 7 bases at J, leaving 4 bases unmatched. The length of the CDR3 is 14 residues. The CDR3 reads CASSLTSGSNEQFF. The DNA for the CDR3 is TGTGCCAGTAGTCTTACTAGCGGGAGTAATGAGCAGTTCTTC.

The gene calls are TRBV6-5 and TRBJ2-7; tentative D call: TRBD2 (5 bases). Germline V CDR1 and CDR2: MNHEY, SVGAGI. Trimming stripped 6 bases from V and 0 bases from J, with 12 bases between. This CDR3 has 14 residues. As DNA, the CDR3 is TGTGCCAGCAGGAGGGAAGTATACTCCTACGAGCAGTACTTC. As protein: CASRREVYSYEQYF.

The chain combines TRBV28 with TRBJ1-6; D perhaps matches TRBD1 (5 bases). The germline gives CDR1 MDHEN, CDR2 SYDVKM. Trimming took 5 bases from V and 10 from J, leaving 21 bases between them. The CDR3 has 16 amino acids. As DNA, the CDR3 is TGTGCCAGCAGTCATGGGAATGGACACCGCAGGTCACCCCTCCACTTT. It codes for CASSHGNGHRRSPLHF. The full variable domain, in which reference TRBV28 and TRBJ1-6 provide the parts outside the CDR3, is DVKVTQSSRYLVKRTGEKVFLECVQDMDHENMFWYRQDPGLGLRLIYFSYDVKMKEKGDIPEGYSVSREKKERFSLILESASTNQTSMYLCASSHGNGHRRSPLHFGNGTRLTVT.

The chain is built from TRBV9 and TRBJ2-1; D unclear. V lost 3 bases and J lost 9, with 10 bases in between. Germline loops: CDR1 SGDLS, CDR2 YYNGEE. The CDR3 consists of 12 residues. CDR3 DNA sequence: TGTGCCAGCAGCGCAACTAACGTTGAGCAGTTCTTC. Translating it yields CASSATNVEQFF.

The chain uses TRBV7-9 and TRBJ2-2; D gene uncertain. Trimming pared 4 bases from V and 2 bases from J, leaving 23 bases between. The germline CDR1 and CDR2 sequences are SEHNR and FQNEAQ (reference sequence). The CDR3 consists of 19 residues. The CDR3 sequence is CASSSTILTFFGNTGELFF. DNA of the CDR3: TGTGCCAGCAGCTCAACCATATTGACATTCTTTGGCAACACCGGGGAGCTGTTTTTT.

V gene TRBV9 combines with J gene TRBJ2-2, with D perhaps given as TRBD1 or TRBD2 (6 bases each). CDR1 and CDR2 from the germline V gene are SGDLS and YYNGEE. The CDR3 extends over 16 amino acids. The ends were cut back, 4 bases at V and 4 bases at J, with 17 bases in the middle. CDR3 sequence reads: CASSPLGTGATGELFF. CDR3 nucleotide sequence: TGTGCCAGCAGCCCCCTAGGGACGGGGGCCACCGGGGAGCTGTTTTTT.

This clone was recorded only once. The chain uses TRBV6-5 and TRBJ2-5; 7 nucleotides agree with TRBD1. V shed 5 bases and J 5 bases; nucleotides not matched to a gene: 5. The CDR3 runs 13 residues. Germline CDR1 and CDR2: MNHEY and SVGAGI. The CDR3 DNA sequence: TGTGCCAGCAGTCCGACAGGGACGGAGACCCAGTACTTC. Protein sequence: CASSPTGTETQYF.

The J gene is TRBJ2-5, the V gene TRBV5-1; TRBD1 might be the D (6 bases). Per the germline V gene, CDR1 is SGHRS and CDR2 is YFSETQ. The V and J ends lost 1 base and 4 bases respectively, with 8 bases between them. The CDR3 totals 13 residues. CDR3 in DNA: TGCGCCAGCAGCTTGAAAGGGGGAGAGACCCAGTACTTC. Protein: CASSLKGGETQYF.

The V call is TRBV2, the J call TRBJ1-5, with 9 bases lining up with TRBD1. V shed 6 bases, J shed 11 bases, and the junction held 14 bases outside the gene matches. CDR1 is SNHLY, CDR2 FYNNEI, per germline. This CDR3 is 15 amino acids long. CDR3 protein: CASRVVPGQGPAQHF. CDR3 in DNA: TGTGCCAGCAGGGTAGTCCCGGGACAGGGCCCGGCCCAGCATTTT.

This chain joins TRBV5-1 and TRBJ1-2, with a weak D call TRBD1 (6 bases). Germline V gene lookup returns CDR1 SGHRS and CDR2 YFSETQ. V shed 2 bases and J shed 2 bases, with 13 bases lying between them. CDR3 length: 15 residues. The CDR3, as DNA: TGCGCCAGCAGCTTACAGGGAGATCTCAACTATGGCTACACCTTC. It is translated as CASSLQGDLNYGYTF.

J is TRBJ1-2 and V is TRBV19, with a tentative D call TRBD1 (5 bases). Trimming stripped 4 bases from V and 2 bases from J, with 14 bases between. Germline V gene lookup returns CDR1 LNHDA and CDR2 SQIVND (reference sequence). The CDR3 is made up of 15 amino acids. For the CDR3, the DNA is TGTGCCAGTAGTAACCCTACAGGCCTAAACTATGGCTACACCTTC. Its translation: CASSNPTGLNYGYTF.

J is TRBJ1-1 and V is TRBV4-1, with 9 bases lining up with TRBD1. V was pared by 2 bases and J by 6 bases, with 7 bases of the junction left unmatched. CDR1 and CDR2 (germline): MGHRA, YSYEKL. The CDR3 is 15 residues long. CDR3 amino acids: CASSQLGTGYPEAFF. The CDR3 DNA reads as TGCGCCAGCAGCCAACTCGGGACAGGGTACCCTGAAGCTTTCTTT.

V is TRBV19 and J is TRBJ2-1; 12 bases map to TRBD2. The CDR3 totals 15 residues. Germline loops: CDR1 LNHDA, CDR2 SQIVND (reference sequence). V was pared by 1 base and J by 8 bases, with 3 bases of the junction left unmatched. CDR3 loop: CASSIGLAGAYEQFF. The CDR3 region has the DNA TGTGCCAGTAGTATAGGACTAGCGGGAGCCTATGAGCAGTTCTTC. Complete variable domain (other parts from reference TRBV19 and TRBJ2-1): DGGITQSPKYLFRKEGQNVTLSCEQNLNHDAMYWYRQDPGQGLRLIYYSQIVNDFQKGDIAEGYSVSREKKESFPLTVTSAQKNPTAFYLCASSIGLAGAYEQFFGPGTRLTVL.

This sequence joins TRBV19 and TRBJ1-5; TRBD1 might be the D (6 bases). This CDR3 has 14 residues. Deletions cut 6 bases from V and 6 bases from J, with 15 bases between. Germline V lookup: CDR1 LNHDA, CDR2 SQIVND (reference sequence). The CDR3 region is CASRGWQGSQPQHF. The CDR3 DNA follows: TGTGCCAGTAGAGGGTGGCAGGGGAGTCAGCCCCAGCATTTT.

The chain employs TRBV7-8 and TRBJ2-3; 9 nucleotides agree with TRBD2. V shed 1 base and J 2 bases; nucleotides not matched to a gene: 4. Germline assignment: CDR1 SGHVS and CDR2 FQNEAQ. The CDR3 has 16 amino acids. The CDR3: CASSLDQREVTDTQYF. The CDR3 region has the DNA TGTGCCAGCAGCTTAGATCAGCGGGAGGTCACAGATACGCAGTATTTT.

This rearrangement joins TRBV4-2 to TRBJ2-2, with D maybe TRBD2 (5 bases). V was cut by 0 bases and J by 2 bases, with 19 bases left in between. This CDR3 is 19 amino acids long. Germline V gene data show CDR1 as LGHNA and CDR2 as YNFKEQ. The CDR3 here is CASSQDYLGMGSNTGELFF. For the CDR3, the DNA is TGTGCCAGCAGCCAAGATTATTTAGGTATGGGGAGTAACACCGGGGAGCTGTTTTTT.

The chain is built from TRBV5-6 and TRBJ2-7; 7 bases agree with TRBD2. The CDR3 contains 13 residues. The V gene's germline CDR1 is SGHDT and CDR2 YYEEEE. Germline trimming cut 4 bases from V and 3 bases from J; bases unmatched to any gene: 4. The CDR3 reads CASSGRENYEQYF. CDR3 nucleotides: TGTGCCAGCAGCGGGCGGGAGAACTACGAGCAGTACTTC.

The genes are TRBV7-9 and TRBJ1-1, with unresolved D. From germline, CDR1 is SEHNR and CDR2 FQNEAQ (reference sequence). Trimming cost V 6 bases and J 1 base, with 9 bases left between them. This CDR3 has 13 residues. The CDR3 nucleotides read TGTGCCAGCAGTCCTGTCTGGAACACTGAAGCTTTCTTT. It is translated as CASSPVWNTEAFF.

The V call is TRBV2, the J call TRBJ1-2, with a possible D match to TRBD1 (6 bases). The germline V and J ends were trimmed by 5 bases and 2 bases, with 15 bases remaining between them. The CDR3 loop spans 15 amino acids. CDR1 is SNHLY, CDR2 FYNNEI, per germline. CDR3 sequence (DNA): TGTGCCAGCAGTCCCCTCCGGACAGACAACTATGGCTACACCTTC. Translated: CASSPLRTDNYGYTF.

The CDR3 here is CASSPHLQSRVRGNTEAFF. CDR3 bases: TGTGCCAGCAGCCCACACCTACAGTCGAGGGTGCGGGGGAACACTGAAGCTTTCTTT. The chain joins TRBV6-7 to TRBJ1-1; D remains ambiguous. TRBV6-7 is assigned to the ORF class and has an uncertain function. V was clipped by 6 bases and J by 1 base, with 27 bases between them. This CDR3 spans 19 amino acids.

The chain uses TRBV5-6 and TRBJ2-2, with D hard to call. V gave up 3 bases and J gave up 9 bases, with 9 bases separating them. CDR3 size: 12 residues. The germline V gene has CDR1 SGHDT and CDR2 YYEEEE. Written as DNA, the CDR3 is TGTGCCAGCAGCTCCGACATCAGGGAGCTGTTTTTT. Protein: CASSSDIRELFF.

The chain couples TRBV29-1 to TRBJ2-5; D is tentatively TRBD1 or TRBD2 (5 bases each). Germline CDR1 and CDR2: SQVTM and ANQGSEA. Trimming removed 3 bases from V and 5 bases from J, with 13 bases in between. The CDR3 contains 13 residues. Here the CDR3 DNA reads TGCAGCGTTGATGACAGCTCGGGGGAGACCCAGTACTTC. Translation: CSVDDSSGETQYF. The variable domain in full, completed from reference TRBV29-1 and TRBJ2-5, reads SAVISQKPSRDICQRGTSLTIQCQVDSQVTMMFWYRQQPGQSLTLIATANQGSEATYESGFVIDKFPISRPNLTFSTLTVSNMSPEDSSIYLCSVDDSSGETQYFGPGTRLLVL.

Points on this clone: The same CDR3 is also encoded by other DNA sequences in this sample. The chain employs TRBV9 and TRBJ2-1; D is unresolved. Germline V gives CDR1 SGDLS, CDR2 YYNGEE. CDR3 length: 15 amino acids. V was trimmed by 4 bases and J by 0 bases, leaving 11 bases between them. The CDR3 loop reads CASSPELSSYNEQFF. CDR3 in DNA: TGTGCCAGCAGCCCCGAACTGAGCTCCTACAATGAGCAGTTCTTC.

The chain recombines TRBV7-8 with TRBJ2-7, with D perhaps matching TRBD1 (8 bases). With 0 bases removed from V and 5 bases from J, the gap between germline ends came to 23 bases. There are 18 residues in the CDR3. The germline CDR1 and CDR2 sequences are SGHVS and FQNEAQ. The CDR3 reads CASSLAYRGGGLRDEQYF. In DNA, the CDR3 is TGTGCCAGCAGCTTAGCTTACAGGGGGGGCGGACTGAGGGACGAGCAGTACTTC.